This passage covers 8 T cell receptor beta chains from one sample sequenced in a study of T-cell reconstitution after alpha-beta-depleted transplantation in children. Unique molecular identifiers tagged the TCRbeta library. MiXCR, applied by TCRdb to the PCR reads, yields one record per CDR3 protein. The table lists 640,000 or so distinct CDR3 sequences, about 15% of them singletons. The starting material was PBMCs from the stem cell graft donor, obtained from the stem cell graft. The receptors originated from a human donor who donated a stem cell graft to a child with acute myeloid leukemia.

Ten or more counts support this clonotype. The chain employs TRBV20-1 and TRBJ1-1; D unresolved. Germline V gene lookup returns CDR1 DFQATT and CDR2 SNEGSKA (reference sequence). The CDR3 spans 16 residues. V shed 3 bases and J shed 0 bases, with 17 bases lying between them. The CDR3 region has the DNA TGCAGTGCTAGTGGGTTGGCGGGCAGAGTGAACACTGAAGCTTTCTTT. It specifies CSASGLAGRVNTEAFF.

In this sample, this clonotype turned up many times. The rearrangement uses TRBV20-1 and TRBJ2-7; TRBD1 agrees at 8 bases. J gave up 6 bases and V 0 bases, and 1 base lay outside the gene matches. The CDR3 is 12 residues long. CDR1 and CDR2 (germline): DFQATT, SNEGSKA (reference sequence). The CDR3 protein is CSARDRGREQYF. The CDR3 DNA reads as TGCAGTGCTAGAGACAGGGGGCGCGAGCAGTACTTC.

This clonotype was detected many times. V is TRBV20-1 and J is TRBJ1-2; TRBD1 is a possible D gene (6 bases). From germline, CDR1 is DFQATT and CDR2 SNEGSKA (reference sequence). Trimming cost V 0 bases and J 4 bases, with 12 bases left between them. The CDR3 has 14 residues. The CDR3 sequence is CSARDRGSGYGYTF. The DNA of the CDR3 is TGCAGTGCTAGAGACAGGGGATCAGGCTATGGCTACACCTTC.

This clonotype was counted ten times or more. The rearrangement joins TRBV29-1 to TRBJ1-2, with TRBD1 matching over 9 bases. This CDR3 has 13 residues. Germline CDR1 is SQVTM and CDR2 is ANQGSEA. The J segment lost 7 bases and the V segment lost 5 bases, leaving 8 bases of the junction unmatched. The CDR3 DNA follows: TGCAGCGTTACAGGGGGCGCAGAGGGTGGCTACACCTTC. Translating gives CSVTGGAEGGYTF.

The V gene is TRBV30, the J gene TRBJ2-2; D may be TRBD2 (5 bases). With 4 bases removed from V and 2 bases from J, the gap between germline ends came to 5 bases. The CDR3 length is 12 residues. The germline V gene encodes CDR1 GTSNPN and CDR2 SVGIG (reference sequence). The CDR3: CAWTGNTGELFF. The CDR3 nucleotides read TGTGCCTGGACGGGAAACACCGGGGAGCTGTTTTTT.

This clonotype was observed a handful of times. The chain is built from TRBV6-5 and TRBJ2-3; 9 bases are shared with TRBD2. Per the germline V gene, CDR1 is MNHEY and CDR2 is SVGAGI. V lost 2 bases, J lost 0 bases, and 3 bases stayed unmatched. CDR3 length: 16 amino acids. The CDR3 is CASSYGGGGSTDTQYF. In nucleotides, the CDR3 is TGTGCCAGCAGTTACGGCGGGGGGGGTAGCACAGATACGCAGTATTTT.

V gene TRBV12-3 or TRBV12-4 combines with J gene TRBJ2-4; no reliable D call. The V and J ends lost 3 bases and 9 bases respectively, with 6 bases between them. This CDR3 is 11 amino acids long. As DNA, the CDR3 is TGTGCCAGCAGTTTTGCCTTCATTCAGTACTTC. Residues: CASSFAFIQYF.

This clonotype was counted many times. The V call is TRBV20-1, the J call TRBJ2-1, with a weak D call TRBD1 (7 bases). V was clipped by 6 bases and J by 6 bases, with 21 bases between them. CDR3 length: 15 amino acids. Germline lookup yields CDR1 DFQATT and CDR2 SNEGSKA (reference sequence). The DNA for the CDR3 is TGCAGTGCCAACGAACAGGGGAGGCCCCTCAATGAGCAGTTCTTC. Protein sequence: CSANEQGRPLNEQFF.